The 20 T cell receptor beta chains below all came from one sample that was sequenced in a study of human T cells and chemical hapten exposure. Described time point: patch test 3, about 24 weeks after DPC sensitization. Described treatment: therapeutic diphenylcyclopropenone sensitization with weekly scalp DPC. One entry per CDR3 protein results from TCRdb running MiXCR on the RACE reads. The table lists some 90,000 distinct CDR3 sequences, about a tenth of them singletons. The sequencing here drew on whole blood, taken in connection with sensitization to the hapten diphenylcyclopropenone (DPC). The receptors derive from a woman under 40 with alopecia areata. Some clones in this sample may be carry-over from other donors' samples.

The chain recombines TRBV5-6 with TRBJ1-1; no clear D. Germline V gene data show CDR1 as SGHDT and CDR2 as YYEEEE. Trimming shortened V by 4 bases and J by 3 bases, and 10 bases separated the two germline ends. This CDR3 has 13 residues. This CDR3 reads CASSATRYTEAFF. CDR3 nucleotides: TGTGCCAGCAGCGCTACACGGTACACTGAAGCTTTCTTT.

The chain carries TRBV20-1 and TRBJ1-2, with D possibly TRBD1 on 6 matching bases. Germline V gene sequence: CDR1 DFQATT, CDR2 SNEGSKA (reference sequence). The CDR3 covers 12 residues. Deletions cut 3 bases from V and 7 bases from J, with 12 bases between. Here the CDR3 DNA reads TGCAGTGCTAGTATCACAGGGCGTGGCTACACCTTC. Its translation is CSASITGRGYTF.

This clonotype has ten or more counts. The V gene is TRBV4-1, the J gene TRBJ1-5; D not resolved. Trimming left V 0 bases short and J 6 bases short, with 21 bases between. Germline V lookup: CDR1 MGHRA, CDR2 YSYEKL. This CDR3 has 18 residues. In DNA form, the CDR3 reads TGCGCCAGCAGCCAAGATGTGGGGATCGGGTTTCTTGGTCAGCCCCAGCATTTT. Its translation is CASSQDVGIGFLGQPQHF.

The chain recombines TRBV27 with TRBJ2-2; D ambiguous. This CDR3 has 14 amino acids. V was clipped by 5 bases and J by 0 bases, with 7 bases between them. Per the germline V gene, CDR1 is MNHEY and CDR2 is SMNVEV (reference sequence). CDR3 nucleotide sequence: TGTGCCAGCAGTCCGCCCCCGAACACCGGGGAGCTGTTTTTT. Protein product: CASSPPPNTGELFF.

This chain links TRBV28 with TRBJ2-3; D ambiguous. The germline CDR1 and CDR2 sequences are MDHEN and SYDVKM. V gave up 6 bases and J gave up 0 bases, with 4 bases separating them. This CDR3 spans 12 amino acids. CDR3 loop: CASRSSTDTQYF. The CDR3 nucleotides read TGTGCCAGCAGGTCCAGCACAGATACGCAGTATTTT.

About this clonotype itself: A read error may be the cause here, since a much bigger clone is one base away. The chain carries TRBV20-1 and TRBJ2-3; 12 bases fit TRBD2. This CDR3 is 16 amino acids long. CDR1 is DFQATT and CDR2 is SNEGSKA in the germline V gene (reference sequence). The CDR3 coding sequence is TGCAGTGCTAGAGAACTAGCGGGGGGCCACACAGATACGCTGTATTTT. Translating it yields CSARELAGGHTDTLYF.

The V gene is TRBV28, the J gene TRBJ2-7; tentative D call: TRBD2 (7 bases). Germline CDR1 is MDHEN and CDR2 is SYDVKM. Trimming pared 4 bases from V and 6 bases from J, leaving 19 bases between. The CDR3 has 15 amino acids. The CDR3 bases are TGTGCCAGCAGTTCCACTCGAAGGGGGGGCTTCGAGCAGTACGTC. Translated, it gives CASSSTRRGGFEQYV.

This clonotype was detected a few times. J is TRBJ1-5 and V is TRBV10-2; D is uncertain. Germline V gives CDR1 WSHSY, CDR2 SAAADI. This CDR3 contains 15 residues. Trimming left V 0 bases short and J 3 bases short, with 9 bases between. DNA for the CDR3: TGCGCCAGCAGTGAGTCGATTTCAAACAATCAGCCCCAGCATTTT. The encoded protein is CASSESISNNQPQHF.

Ten or more counts support this clonotype. The J gene is TRBJ2-4, the V gene TRBV2, with no clear D. The CDR3 spans 14 residues. Between the trimmed V and J ends, which lost 3 bases and 0 bases, there was a span of 6 bases. The V gene's germline CDR1 is SNHLY and CDR2 FYNNEI. CDR3: CASSDSIAKNIQYF. The DNA for the CDR3 is TGTGCCAGCAGTGACTCGATAGCCAAAAACATTCAGTACTTC. The full variable domain, its missing parts supplied by reference TRBV2 and TRBJ2-4, is EPEVTQTPSHQVTQMGQEVILRCVPISNHLYFYWYRQILGQKVEFLVSFYNNEISEKSEIFDDQFSVERPDGSNFTLKIRSTKLEDSAMYFCASSDSIAKNIQYFGAGTRLSVL.

In this sample, this clonotype turned up many times. This sequence joins TRBV5-1 and TRBJ1-6; no definite D call. Germline V gives CDR1 SGHRS, CDR2 YFSETQ. The CDR3 loop spans 16 amino acids. The ends were cut back, 0 bases at V and 7 bases at J, with 14 bases in the middle. The CDR3 protein is CASSLEKDGRNSPLHF. CDR3 coding DNA: TGCGCCAGCAGCTTGGAGAAAGACGGACGAAATTCACCCCTCCACTTT.

This clonotype was seen only a few times. This rearrangement joins TRBV4-1 to TRBJ1-3; possible D gene TRBD1, 5 bases. CDR3 length: 14 residues. V gave up 8 bases and J gave up 4 bases, with 15 bases separating them. Looked up from germline, CDR1 is MGHRA and CDR2 is YSYEKL. The CDR3 bases are TGCGCCAGCTCCCCGGGGGATACGGGAAACACCATATATTTT. This codes for CASSPGDTGNTIYF.

This clonotype was recorded a few times. This CDR3 reads CASSQVSQGVQEQYF. The CDR3 DNA follows: TGTGCCAGCAGCCAAGTTAGCCAGGGGGTTCAAGAGCAGTACTTC. This rearrangement joins TRBV4-2 to TRBJ2-7; 7 nucleotides align to TRBD1. Germline V gene data show CDR1 as LGHNA and CDR2 as YNFKEQ. The V segment lost 1 base and the J segment 7 bases; nucleotides outside the gene matches: 10. There are 15 residues in the CDR3.

This clonotype was detected ten times or more. This chain joins TRBV7-2 and TRBJ1-1; D possibly corresponds to TRBD1 (5 bases). V lost 5 bases, J lost 5 bases, and 15 bases lay in between. The CDR3 is 14 residues long. The V gene's germline CDR1 is SGHTA and CDR2 FQGNSA. The CDR3 coding sequence is TGTGCCAGCAGCCCGGGGAGGGGCCGTACTGAAGCTTTCTTT. Translation gives CASSPGRGRTEAFF.

This clonotype was counted between two and nine times. This chain uses TRBV6-6 with TRBJ2-7; no definite D call. V was trimmed by 8 bases and J by 0 bases, leaving 5 bases between them. Germline CDR1 and CDR2: MNHNY and SVGAGI (reference sequence). The length of the CDR3 is 11 residues. In nucleotides, the CDR3 is TGTGCCAGCGAGAGCTCCTACGAGCAGTACTTC. The encoded protein is CASESSYEQYF.

This clonotype was detected many times. The V and J genes are TRBV28 and TRBJ2-1, with D tentatively TRBD1 (6 bases). The V gene lost 5 bases and the J gene lost 9 bases, with 8 bases spanning the gap. The CDR3 consists of 11 residues. Germline CDR1 is MDHEN and CDR2 is SYDVKM. The CDR3 nucleotides read TGTGCCAGCAGTATAGGGGGTGAGCAGTTCTTC. Its protein product is CASSIGGEQFF.

Only a few counts were recorded for this clonotype. The CDR3 here is CASSSGPSQETQYF. The CDR3, as DNA: TGTGCCAGCAGCTCCGGCCCGTCCCAAGAGACCCAGTACTTC. The J gene is TRBJ2-5, the V gene TRBV28; D is uncertain. Germline lookup yields CDR1 MDHEN and CDR2 SYDVKM. The V end was cut by 6 bases, the J end by 1 base, with 12 bases between. The CDR3 is made up of 14 amino acids.

This sequence joins TRBV5-4 and TRBJ2-7; 11 bases are a match to TRBD1. Looked up from germline, CDR1 is SGHNT and CDR2 is YYREEE (reference sequence). Trimming cost V 0 bases and J 3 bases; bases outside gene matches: 2. CDR3 size: 15 residues. As DNA, the CDR3 is TGTGCCAGCAGCTTGGTTGGGACAGGGGGCTACGAGCAGTACTTC. It codes for CASSLVGTGGYEQYF.

By proportion, this clonotype is medium-sized. The V call is TRBV7-9, the J call TRBJ2-7, with D perhaps TRBD2 (6 bases). The CDR3 contains 13 residues. Germline V lookup: CDR1 SEHNR, CDR2 FQNEAQ (reference sequence). Trimming cost V 5 bases and J 6 bases, with 14 bases left between them. The CDR3 sequence: CASSVGSGGEQYV. In nucleotides, the CDR3 is TGTGCCAGCAGCGTGGGGTCCGGGGGCGAGCAGTACGTC.

This clonotype was counted a few times. The chain couples TRBV7-8 to TRBJ2-7; D unresolved. The CDR3 is 13 amino acids. In germline, CDR1 is SGHVS, CDR2 FQNEAQ. Deletions cut 3 bases from V and 1 base from J, with 7 bases between. The CDR3 bases are TGTGCCAGCAGCTTCGGGCCTTCCTACGAGCAGTACGTC. Its protein product is CASSFGPSYEQYV.

The V gene is TRBV28, the J gene TRBJ1-5, with unresolved D. CDR3 length: 11 amino acids. Per the germline V gene, CDR1 is MDHEN and CDR2 is SYDVKM. Trimming removed 7 bases from V and 11 bases from J, with 12 bases in between. The DNA of the CDR3 is TGTGCCAGCACCTCTTTAGGAACCCAGCATTTT. Its translation: CASTSLGTQHF.